This entry lists 19 T cell receptor beta chains sequenced from one sample in a study of T cells in Graves' hyperthyroidism and ophthalmopathy. TCR beta CDR3 regions were amplified from RNA transcripts. TCR CDR3 regions were first amplified by RT-PCR with HTBI primers. One entry per CDR3 protein results from TCRdb running MiXCR on the multiplex PCR reads. The profile shows roughly 150,000 distinct CDR3 sequences, less than 10% of them singletons. Input material: blood. The receptors were gathered from a woman aged 18-29 years with Graves' hyperthyroidism that later progressed to Graves' ophthalmopathy.

This clonotype was seen at least ten times. The J gene is TRBJ2-7, the V gene TRBV20-1, with TRBD2 identical over 8 bases. The CDR3 length is 16 residues. In germline, CDR1 is DFQATT, CDR2 SNEGSKA (reference sequence). Trimming cost V 0 bases and J 6 bases; bases outside gene matches: 13. In DNA form, the CDR3 reads TGCAGTGCTAGAGATTTGGGAGCGGGAGTCATTTCCGAGCAGTACTTC. Amino acid sequence: CSARDLGAGVISEQYF.

The table lists this clonotype with many counts. The chain uses TRBV7-3 and TRBJ2-5; TRBD1 matches 7 bases. The CDR3 runs 14 residues. Germline-derived CDR1 and CDR2 are SGHTA and FQGTGA. Unmatched junction bases numbered 3, after V lost 5 bases and J lost 0 bases. DNA of the CDR3: TGTGCCAGCAGCGAAGGGGGCTACCAAGAGACCCAGTACTTC. It is translated as CASSEGGYQETQYF.

In its sample, this clonotype ranks as hyperexpanded. The V call is TRBV24-1, the J call TRBJ2-1; 12 bases align to TRBD1. The CDR3 consists of 16 residues. Trimming cost V 4 bases and J 5 bases; bases outside gene matches: 5. The germline CDR1 and CDR2 sequences are KGHDR and SFDVKD. The CDR3 DNA reads TGTGCCACCAGTGACCCCGGGACAGGGGGCCACAATGAGCAGTTCTTC. It is translated as CATSDPGTGGHNEQFF.

This clonotype occurred many times. The chain combines TRBV12-3 or TRBV12-4 with TRBJ2-3, with 11 bases fitting TRBD1. V dropped 5 bases and J dropped 0; count of bases not matched to a gene: 4. CDR3 length equals 16 residues. In DNA form, the CDR3 reads TGTGCCAGCAGTCTCGGACAGGGGGCAAGCACAGATACGCAGTATTTT. Translated: CASSLGQGASTDTQYF.

J is TRBJ1-5 and V is TRBV5-6; D might be TRBD1 (5 bases). The germline gives CDR1 SGHDT, CDR2 YYEEEE. The ends were cut back, 2 bases at V and 10 bases at J, with 10 bases in the middle. CDR3 length: 12 amino acids. The CDR3 sequence is CASSLPGPPQHF. CDR3 nucleotides: TGTGCCAGCAGCTTACCAGGGCCCCCCCAGCATTTT.

The CDR3 DNA sequence: TGCGCCAGCAGCCAAGAACCCGGCGGGGGCCTTTACAATGAGCAGTTCTTC. As protein: CASSQEPGGGLYNEQFF. The chain uses TRBV4-1 and TRBJ2-1; D possibly corresponds to TRBD2 (7 bases). Looked up from germline, CDR1 is MGHRA and CDR2 is YSYEKL. The germline V and J ends were trimmed by 0 bases and 4 bases, with 16 bases remaining between them. The length of the CDR3 is 17 residues.

Many counts were recorded for this clonotype. The chain employs TRBV7-9 and TRBJ2-7; 10 bases are a match to TRBD1. The V gene end was trimmed by 8 bases and the J gene end by 6 bases; junction bases not matched to a gene: 10. CDR1 and CDR2 (germline): SEHNR, FQNEAQ (reference sequence). The CDR3 sequence is 14 residues long. The CDR3 loop reads CASQGQGLVREQYF. DNA for the CDR3: TGTGCCAGCCAGGGACAGGGGCTAGTTCGCGAGCAGTACTTC.

The J gene is TRBJ1-5, the V gene TRBV27; 9 bases line up with TRBD1. CDR1 is MNHEY, CDR2 SMNVEV, per germline (reference sequence). This CDR3 contains 15 residues. The ends lost 9 bases at V and 1 base at J; junction bases unmatched: 7. The DNA for the CDR3 is TGTGCCAGTAGATTACAGGGGGCAAGCAATCAGCCCCAGCATTTT. Protein product: CASRLQGASNQPQHF.

The table lists this clonotype with many counts. This CDR3 is CASSFRGLAGANEQFF. Written as DNA, the CDR3 is TGTGCCAGCAGCTTTCGGGGGCTAGCGGGGGCCAATGAGCAGTTCTTC. The V call is TRBV7-9, the J call TRBJ2-1, with TRBD2 matching over 10 bases. The germline V gene has CDR1 SEHNR and CDR2 FQNEAQ (reference sequence). The CDR3 extends over 16 amino acids. With 3 bases clipped from V and 6 bases from J, the junction kept 8 bases outside the gene matches.

This clonotype has ten or more counts. This rearrangement joins TRBV28 to TRBJ2-1; D is unclear. CDR1 and CDR2 (germline): MDHEN, SYDVKM. This CDR3 is 12 amino acids long. V lost 5 bases, J lost 11 bases, and 13 bases lay in between. CDR3 region: CASSGPAWQQFF. DNA of the CDR3: TGTGCCAGCAGTGGCCCGGCGTGGCAGCAGTTCTTC. Full variable domain (rest looked up from reference TRBV28 and TRBJ2-1): DVKVTQSSRYLVKRTGEKVFLECVQDMDHENMFWYRQDPGLGLRLIYFSYDVKMKEKGDIPEGYSVSREKKERFSLILESASTNQTSMYLCASSGPAWQQFFGPGTRLTVL.

The chain combines TRBV2 with TRBJ2-7; 10 positions match TRBD2. CDR1 and CDR2 (germline): SNHLY, FYNNEI. The CDR3 covers 15 residues. Trimming removed 3 bases from V and 2 bases from J; junction bases left unmatched: 4. The CDR3 nucleotides are TGTGCCAGCAGTGAGGTAGCGGGAGGTCCCTACGAGCAGTACTTC. This gives the protein CASSEVAGGPYEQYF. The whole variable domain, filled in from reference TRBV2 and TRBJ2-7, reads EPEVTQTPSHQVTQMGQEVILRCVPISNHLYFYWYRQILGQKVEFLVSFYNNEISEKSEIFDDQFSVERPDGSNFTLKIRSTKLEDSAMYFCASSEVAGGPYEQYFGPGTRLTVT.

This clonotype was seen a handful of times. The V and J genes are TRBV19 and TRBJ2-7; the D gene is possibly TRBD2 (5 bases). Looked up from germline, CDR1 is LNHDA and CDR2 is SQIVND (reference sequence). The V end lost 5 bases, the J end lost 3 bases, and 11 bases lay between the germline ends. The CDR3 contains 13 residues. The DNA for the CDR3 is TGTGCCAGTAGTCCGGGGTCCGACTACGAGCAGTACTTC. Translated, it gives CASSPGSDYEQYF.

The V call is TRBV5-1, the J call TRBJ1-1, with TRBD1 matching 8 bases. The V gene end was trimmed by 7 bases and the J gene end by 4 bases; junction bases not matched to a gene: 6. The CDR3 runs to 13 residues. CDR1 is SGHRS and CDR2 is YFSETQ in the germline V gene. CDR3 amino acids: CASRNTGGTEAFF. The CDR3 DNA follows: TGCGCCAGCCGAAACACAGGGGGCACTGAAGCTTTCTTT.

This chain joins TRBV19 and TRBJ1-3, with D tentatively TRBD1 (6 bases). CDR3 length: 15 amino acids. CDR1 and CDR2 from the germline V gene are LNHDA and SQIVND (reference sequence). V lost 10 bases, J lost 1 base, and 17 bases lay in between. CDR3 protein: CATGRPGDSGNTIYF. CDR3 DNA sequence: TGTGCCACCGGTCGACCAGGGGATTCTGGAAACACCATATATTTT.

This clonotype was observed many times. The chain links TRBV27 to TRBJ2-7; D could derive from TRBD1 or TRBD2 (5 bases each). The ends were cut back, 5 bases at V and 4 bases at J, with 15 bases in the middle. Germline V CDR1 and CDR2: MNHEY, SMNVEV (reference sequence). The CDR3 length is 14 residues. CDR3 sequence: CASSISPGQYEQYF. Here the CDR3 DNA reads TGTGCCAGCAGTATCTCGCCGGGGCAATACGAGCAGTACTTC.

This clonotype occurred many times. The chain has TRBV7-2 and TRBJ2-1; TRBD2 matches at 7 bases. J gave up 5 bases and V 4 bases, and 8 bases lay outside the gene matches. The length of the CDR3 is 15 residues. Germline assignment: CDR1 SGHTA and CDR2 FQGNSA. For the CDR3, the DNA is TGTGCCAGCAGCTGGGGGGGGGAGGGGCACAATGAGCAGTTCTTC. This codes for CASSWGGEGHNEQFF.

Ten or more counts support this clonotype. V usage is TRBV6-1 and J usage is TRBJ1-3; D is unresolved. Germline V gene sequence: CDR1 MNHNS, CDR2 SASEGT. V was pared by 0 bases and J by 0 bases, with 12 bases between. The CDR3 consists of 17 residues. DNA for the CDR3: TGTGCCAGCAGTGAAGCGCATGGCGGAAGCTCTGGAAACACCATATATTTT. Its translation: CASSEAHGGSSGNTIYF.

Ten or more counts support this clonotype. The chain is built from TRBV24-1 and TRBJ2-3; 11 nucleotides line up with TRBD2. Germline lookup yields CDR1 KGHDR and CDR2 SFDVKD. The CDR3 covers 17 residues. The J segment lost 2 bases and the V segment lost 4 bases, leaving 7 bases of the junction unmatched. The CDR3 DNA sequence: TGTGCCACCAGTGAGCAAGGGACTAGCGGCTTCACAGATACGCAGTATTTT. Its protein product is CATSEQGTSGFTDTQYF.

Turning to this clonotype: A much more abundant neighbour one base away suggests this may be a read error. The chain has TRBV19 and TRBJ2-6; tentatively, D is TRBD1 (6 bases). This CDR3 comprises 20 residues. Per the germline V gene, CDR1 is LNHDA and CDR2 is SQIVND (reference sequence). Trimming shortened V by 4 bases and J by 5 bases, and 27 bases separated the two germline ends. CDR3 in DNA: TGTGCCAGTAGTACTTTCGACAGGCTGGAAAATCTGTCTTGGGCCAACGTCCTGACTTTC. Amino acid sequence: CASSTFDRLENLSWANVLTF.